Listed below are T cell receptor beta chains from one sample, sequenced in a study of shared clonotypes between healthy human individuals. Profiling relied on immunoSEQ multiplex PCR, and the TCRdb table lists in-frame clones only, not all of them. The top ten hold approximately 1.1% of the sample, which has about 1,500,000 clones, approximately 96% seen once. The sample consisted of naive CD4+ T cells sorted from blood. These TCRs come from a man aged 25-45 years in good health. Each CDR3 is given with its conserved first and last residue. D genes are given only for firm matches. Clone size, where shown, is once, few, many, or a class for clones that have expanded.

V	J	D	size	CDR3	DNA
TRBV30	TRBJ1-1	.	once	CAWKASMNTEAFF	TGTGCCTGGAAGGCCAGTATGAACACTGAAGCTTTCTTT
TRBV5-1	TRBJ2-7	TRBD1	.	CASSLAILDRGDYEQYF	TGCGCCAGCAGCCTGGCCATCCTGGACAGGGGGGACTACGAGCAGTACTTC
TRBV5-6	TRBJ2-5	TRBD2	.	CASGLAPSQETQYF	TGTGCCAGCGGACTAGCGCCGAGCCAAGAGACCCAGTACTTC
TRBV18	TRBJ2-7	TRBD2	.	CASSLVTSGITEQYF	TGTGCCAGCTCACTGGTGACTAGCGGGATTACCGAGCAGTACTTC
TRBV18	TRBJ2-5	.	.	CASSPRGSQETQYF	TGTGCCAGCTCACCACGGGGTAGCCAAGAGACCCAGTACTTC
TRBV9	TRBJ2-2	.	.	CASSTAADTGELFF	TGTGCCAGCAGCACGGCGGCCGACACCGGGGAGCTGTTTTTT
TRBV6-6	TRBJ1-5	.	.	CASSVGGQPQHF	TGTGCCAGCAGTGTGGGGGGTCAGCCCCAGCATTTT
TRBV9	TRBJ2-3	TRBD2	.	CASSVMSGRRTDTQYF	TGTGCCAGCAGCGTAATGAGCGGGAGGCGCACAGATACGCAGTATTTT
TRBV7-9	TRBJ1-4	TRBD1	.	CASSRGQVKDEKLFF	TGTGCCAGCAGCCGAGGACAGGTAAAGGATGAAAAACTGTTTTTT
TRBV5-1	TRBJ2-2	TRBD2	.	CASRSVLAGAGELFF	TGCGCCAGCAGATCGGTTCTAGCGGGAGCCGGGGAGCTGTTTTTT
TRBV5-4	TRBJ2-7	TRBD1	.	CASTPARDRVHEQYF	TGTGCCAGCACCCCCGCCCGGGACAGGGTCCACGAGCAGTACTTC
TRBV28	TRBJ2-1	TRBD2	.	CASSFRKAGGVNNEQFF	TGTGCCAGCAGTTTCCGAAAAGCGGGAGGAGTTAACAATGAGCAGTTCTTC
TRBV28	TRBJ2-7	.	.	CASSFPARRINYEQYF	TGTGCCAGCAGTTTTCCGGCCCGCCGCATAAACTACGAGCAGTACTTC
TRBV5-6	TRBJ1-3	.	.	CASSLAGRRNTIYF	TGTGCCAGCAGCTTGGCGGGGAGGAGAAACACCATATATTTT
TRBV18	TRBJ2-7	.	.	CASSPQFDRSTEQYF	TGTGCCAGCTCACCGCAGTTCGACAGGAGTACGGAGCAGTACTTC
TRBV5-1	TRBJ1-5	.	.	CASNRVTARQQPQHF	TGCGCCAGCAACCGAGTGACCGCCCGACAACAGCCCCAGCATTTT
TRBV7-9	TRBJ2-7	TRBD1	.	CASIPPGTGGKELYF	TGTGCCAGCATCCCACCCGGGACAGGGGGGAAGGAGTTGTACTTC
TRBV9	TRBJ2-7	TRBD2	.	CASSVGTSGTYEQYF	TGTGCCAGCAGCGTAGGTACTAGCGGGACCTACGAGCAGTACTTC
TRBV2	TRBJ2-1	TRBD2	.	CASQTGLAGATYNEQFF	TGTGCCAGTCAGACGGGACTAGCGGGAGCGACCTACAATGAGCAGTTCTTC
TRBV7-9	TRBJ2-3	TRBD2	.	CASSPPPLAGVKDTQYF	TGTGCCAGCAGCCCCCCCCCACTAGCGGGAGTTAAGGATACGCAGTATTTT
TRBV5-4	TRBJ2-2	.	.	CASSLDNPKTGELFF	TGTGCCAGCAGCCTAGACAACCCGAAAACCGGGGAGCTGTTTTTT
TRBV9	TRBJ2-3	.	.	CASSVGWTAERDTQYF	TGTGCCAGCAGCGTAGGGTGGACAGCCGAGCGAGATACGCAGTATTTT
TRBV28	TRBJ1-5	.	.	CASSPGTFSNQPQHF	TGTGCCAGCAGTCCCGGGACCTTTAGCAATCAGCCCCAGCATTTT
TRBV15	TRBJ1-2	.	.	CATSRVVPGAVEGYTF	TGTGCCACCAGCAGAGTCGTGCCGGGGGCGGTAGAAGGCTACACCTTC